Each of the 16 T cell receptor beta chains below was sequenced from the same sample in a study of cytomegalovirus exposure and HLA in healthy donors. 13 Jbeta primers and 60 Vbeta primers were used for the PCR. Clones were read by immunoSEQ multiplex PCR, and TCRdb kept only the in-frame ones, dropping some. The sample shows some 140,000 clones, about 85% of them seen only once. The sample consisted of PBMCs. The receptors originated from a woman aged 25 to 45 in good health and CMV-seropositive.

This clone has only a few counts. CDR3 DNA: TGCGCCAGCAGCCATGTCCTAGCGGGAGTGAACGAGCAGTACTTC. It codes for CASSHVLAGVNEQYF. The chain has TRBV4-1 and TRBJ2-7; 10 nucleotides align to TRBD2. V shed 3 bases, J shed 5 bases, and the junction held 7 bases outside the gene matches. The CDR3 is made up of 15 amino acids. Germline loops: CDR1 MGHRA, CDR2 YSYEKL.

This clone was counted only a few times. This sample includes further DNA sequences coding for the same CDR3. V and J are TRBV9 and TRBJ2-6, with TRBD1 as a possible D gene (5 bases). The CDR3 runs 15 residues. In germline, CDR1 is SGDLS, CDR2 YYNGEE. With 0 bases removed from V and 4 bases from J, the gap between germline ends came to 8 bases. The CDR3: CASSVAGSGANVLTF. DNA of the CDR3: TGTGCCAGCAGCGTAGCAGGGTCCGGGGCCAACGTCCTGACTTTC.

This clone was seen a few times. This chain joins TRBV7-9 and TRBJ2-4; TRBD2 matches at 9 bases. Trimming cost V 5 bases and J 4 bases; bases outside gene matches: 3. The CDR3 has 14 residues. Per the germline V gene, CDR1 is SEHNR and CDR2 is FQNEAQ (reference sequence). The CDR3 DNA reads TGTGCCAGCAGCCCAAGCGGGGGGAAAAACATTCAGTACTTC. Its translation: CASSPSGGKNIQYF.

This clone was seen just once. J is TRBJ1-4 and V is TRBV29-1; 9 positions agree with TRBD1. Germline V lookup: CDR1 SQVTM, CDR2 ANQGSEA. J lost 2 bases, V lost 7 bases, and 5 bases had no gene match. This CDR3 spans 14 amino acids. The CDR3 nucleotides are TGCAGCGCCCTCGGACAGGGGACTAATGAAAAACTGTTTTTT. Translated, it gives CSALGQGTNEKLFF.

The chain recombines TRBV5-1 with TRBJ1-4; a weak D match, TRBD1 (6 bases). The CDR3 is 15 residues long. V was pared by 4 bases and J by 10 bases, with 20 bases between. Germline V CDR1 and CDR2: SGHRS, YFSETQ. The CDR3 sequence is CASSPSQGWKGKLFF. The CDR3 region has the DNA TGCGCCAGCAGCCCATCACAGGGCTGGAAGGGAAAACTGTTTTTT.

The CDR3 DNA is TGTGCCAGCAGTTATTTTCTGGGGGCGGATTATGGCTACACCTTC. Translated: CASSYFLGADYGYTF. J is TRBJ1-2 and V is TRBV6-5; maybe TRBD1 (6 bases). This CDR3 is built from 15 residues. V was cut by 3 bases and J by 5 bases, with 16 bases left in between. Germline-derived CDR1 and CDR2 are MNHEY and SVGAGI.

This clone was detected once. The chain is built from TRBV11-2 and TRBJ2-7, with D perhaps TRBD1 (6 bases). Germline V lookup: CDR1 SGHAT, CDR2 FQNNGV. V was cut by 2 bases and J by 6 bases, with 11 bases left in between. CDR3 length: 13 amino acids. The DNA of the CDR3 is TGTGCCAGCAGCTTACTTGGGGGCGTCGAGCAGTACTTC. As protein: CASSLLGGVEQYF.

The chain employs TRBV27 and TRBJ2-1, with 14 bases fitting TRBD2. The germline CDR1 and CDR2 sequences are MNHEY and SMNVEV (reference sequence). This CDR3 comprises 15 residues. V was pared by 5 bases and J by 9 bases, with 6 bases of the junction left unmatched. The CDR3 reads CASSKGLAGVGEQFF. CDR3 bases: TGTGCCAGCAGTAAGGGACTAGCGGGAGTAGGTGAGCAGTTCTTC.

The chain links TRBV7-2 to TRBJ1-2; the match to TRBD1 covers 8 bases. V was clipped by 2 bases and J by 7 bases; unmatched bases: 3. The CDR3 extends over 13 amino acids. The V gene's germline CDR1 is SGHTA and CDR2 FQGNSA. The CDR3 DNA is TGTGCCAGCAGCTTAAAAACAGGGGGTGGCTACACCTTC. Its translation is CASSLKTGGGYTF.

The rearrangement joins TRBV19 to TRBJ1-5; tentatively, D is TRBD1 (5 bases). The germline CDR1 and CDR2 sequences are LNHDA and SQIVND (reference sequence). The CDR3 contains 12 residues. The V end lost 5 bases, the J end lost 7 bases, and 9 bases lay between the germline ends. DNA for the CDR3: TGTGCCAGTAGTGTCAGGGAACAGCCCCAGCATTTT. Translated: CASSVREQPQHF.

This rearrangement joins TRBV5-6 to TRBJ2-5; 7 nucleotides line up with TRBD2. This CDR3 comprises 16 residues. Germline V gene lookup returns CDR1 SGHDT and CDR2 YYEEEE. J was trimmed by 2 bases and V by 0 bases; bases with no gene match: 7. The DNA for the CDR3 is TGTGCCAGCAGCTTGGGTCCTTTGGGGGGGCAAGAGACCCAGTACTTC. Protein product: CASSLGPLGGQETQYF.

The chain links TRBV9 to TRBJ1-3, with 9 bases aligning to TRBD1. The germline gives CDR1 SGDLS, CDR2 YYNGEE. Germline trimming cut 4 bases from V and 4 bases from J; bases unmatched to any gene: 6. The CDR3 spans 15 residues. The CDR3: CASSPGTGKGNTIYF. CDR3 nucleotide sequence: TGTGCCAGCAGCCCCGGGACAGGGAAGGGAAACACCATATATTTT.

This chain connects TRBV28 to TRBJ2-3; 13 bases map to TRBD2. The CDR3 runs 16 residues. Germline lookup yields CDR1 MDHEN and CDR2 SYDVKM. The trim removed 4 bases at V and 8 bases at J, leaving 9 bases unmatched. Here the CDR3 reads CASSSSGTSGEGTQYF. The CDR3 DNA is TGTGCCAGCAGTTCCTCCGGGACTAGCGGGGAAGGTACGCAGTATTTT.

The chain combines TRBV7-2 with TRBJ2-1; 7 bases line up with TRBD2. V lost 1 base, J lost 6 bases, and 9 bases stayed unmatched. Germline V lookup: CDR1 SGHTA, CDR2 FQGNSA. CDR3 length: 16 residues. Here the CDR3 DNA reads TGTGCCAGCAGCTTAGTGGCTAGCGGCCTCCTCAATGAGCAGTTCTTC. As protein: CASSLVASGLLNEQFF.

The rearrangement joins TRBV7-3 to TRBJ1-1; TRBD1 aligns across 9 bases. This CDR3 is 14 amino acids long. The germline V gene has CDR1 SGHTA and CDR2 FQGTGA. V gave up 5 bases and J gave up 1 base; unmatched junction bases: 2. The CDR3 is CASSAGQGNTEAFF. The CDR3 DNA reads as TGTGCCAGCAGCGCGGGACAGGGGAACACTGAAGCTTTCTTT. The full variable domain, its missing parts supplied by reference TRBV7-3 and TRBJ1-1, is GAGVSQTPSNKVTEKGKYVELRCDPISGHTALYWYRQSLGQGPEFLIYFQGTGAADDSGLPNDRFFAVRPEGSVSTLKIQRTERGDSAVYLCASSAGQGNTEAFFGQGTRLTVV.

The gene calls are TRBV7-9 and TRBJ2-7; 9 positions match TRBD1. The CDR3 sequence is 17 residues long. Germline V gene data show CDR1 as SEHNR and CDR2 as FQNEAQ (reference sequence). V lost 3 bases to trimming and J lost 7 bases; unmatched junction nucleotides: 16. As DNA, the CDR3 is TGTGCCAGCAGCTTCGCTCCTCCGGGACAGGGTATGTGTGAGCAGTACTTC. Protein product: CASSFAPPGQGMCEQYF. The full variable domain, completed using reference TRBV7-9 and TRBJ2-7, is DTGVSQNPRHKITKRGQNVTFRCDPISEHNRLYWYRQTLGQGPEFLTYFQNEAQLEKSRLLSDRFSAERPKGSFSTLEIQRTEQGDSAMYLCASSFAPPGQGMCEQYFGPGTRLTVT.